The next 17 T cell receptor beta chains were all read from a single sample in a study of cytomegalovirus exposure and HLA in healthy donors. A multiplex PCR was run with 60 Vbeta primers and 13 Jbeta primers. Generated by immunoSEQ multiplex PCR, the TCRdb table keeps only in-frame clones and is missing some. The sample records about 76,000 clones, about four fifths being singletons. The sequencing sample was made of PBMCs. The source is a woman in her thirties or forties in good health and CMV-seropositive.

The gene calls are TRBV6-1 and TRBJ1-5, with 8 bases fitting TRBD1. This CDR3 is 13 amino acids long. Germline CDR1 and CDR2: MNHNS and SASEGT. Trimming cost V 7 bases and J 6 bases; bases outside gene matches: 5. DNA of the CDR3: TGTGCCAGCAATATACAGGGGGGTCAGCCCCAGCATTTT. The encoded protein is CASNIQGGQPQHF.

This clone came up a few times. The rearrangement joins TRBV28 to TRBJ1-1; no clear D. CDR3 length: 13 amino acids. Germline V lookup: CDR1 MDHEN, CDR2 SYDVKM. V was pared by 6 bases and J by 2 bases, with 10 bases between. The chain's CDR3 is CASRTDLNTEAFF. The CDR3 coding sequence is TGTGCCAGCAGAACAGATCTTAACACTGAAGCTTTCTTT.

The chain couples TRBV10-3 to TRBJ2-3, with 7 bases identical to TRBD2. The CDR3 is 15 residues long. CDR1 and CDR2 (germline): ENHRY, SYGVKD. Losses at the gene ends were 2 bases for V and 4 bases for J; bases not matched to a gene: 6. The CDR3, as DNA: TGTGCCATCAGTGAGGGGGGGGTGGGGTCAGATACGCAGTATTTT. It yields the protein CAISEGGVGSDTQYF.

CDR3 residues: CASSPGSIPEAFF. The DNA for the CDR3 is TGTGCCAGCAGCCCAGGGTCGATACCTGAAGCTTTCTTT. The chain uses TRBV7-6 and TRBJ1-1; tentative D call: TRBD1 (5 bases). The CDR3 has 13 amino acids. Germline CDR1 SGHVS, CDR2 FNYEAQ. V dropped 5 bases and J dropped 6 bases, with 13 bases sitting between them.

The V and J genes are TRBV20-1 and TRBJ1-2; D is unclear. Germline V CDR1 and CDR2: DFQATT, SNEGSKA (reference sequence). Trimming took off 5 bases at V and 6 bases at J, with 7 bases between the two ends. This CDR3 has 10 amino acids. This CDR3 is CSAGLNGYTF. In DNA, the CDR3 is TGCAGTGCTGGCCTTAATGGCTACACCTTC.

V usage is TRBV5-4 and J usage is TRBJ2-7; TRBD2 matches 13 bases. The J segment lost 4 bases and the V segment lost 4 bases, leaving 11 bases of the junction unmatched. This CDR3 region has 17 residues. Germline CDR1 is SGHNT and CDR2 is YYREEE (reference sequence). The CDR3 DNA reads TGTGCCAGCAGCCGAACACCGACTAGCGGGGGGAAGTACGAGCAGTACTTC. Translating it yields CASSRTPTSGGKYEQYF.

V gene TRBV6-5 combines with J gene TRBJ2-2; D call uncertain. The CDR3 extends over 14 amino acids. The V gene lost 8 bases and the J gene lost 2 bases, with 12 bases spanning the gap. CDR1 MNHEY and CDR2 SVGAGI come from the germline V gene. The CDR3 DNA reads TGTGCCAGCCAGCGTAACCGAAACACCGGGGAGCTGTTTTTT. It specifies CASQRNRNTGELFF.

The table lists this clone with a few counts. V gene TRBV13 combines with J gene TRBJ1-2; D is undetermined. CDR1 and CDR2 (germline): PRHDT, FYEKMQ (reference sequence). The CDR3 extends over 15 amino acids. V lost 5 bases and J 0 bases, leaving 13 bases between the germline ends. CDR3 nucleotides: TGTGCCAGCAGCCCGGAGCCTTTAGCTAACTATGGCTACACCTTC. Amino acids: CASSPEPLANYGYTF.

A single count supports this clone. The chain is built from TRBV4-1 and TRBJ2-5; D might be TRBD1 (5 bases). Germline CDR1 and CDR2: MGHRA and YSYEKL. The CDR3 is 13 amino acids. V lost 0 bases to trimming and J lost 3 bases, with 5 bases between them. The CDR3 protein is CASSQDREETQYF. The CDR3 nucleotides read TGCGCCAGCAGCCAAGACAGGGAAGAGACCCAGTACTTC.

The rearrangement links TRBV2 to TRBJ1-1; 7 nucleotides agree with TRBD1. CDR1 and CDR2 (germline): SNHLY, FYNNEI. The ends lost 3 bases at V and 7 bases at J; junction bases unmatched: 5. CDR3 length: 13 amino acids. CDR3 loop: CASSDRGKDEAFF. Written as DNA, the CDR3 is TGTGCCAGCAGTGACAGGGGGAAGGATGAAGCTTTCTTT.

The chain joins TRBV30 to TRBJ2-3; 7 bases are shared with TRBD2. In germline, CDR1 is GTSNPN, CDR2 SVGIG (reference sequence). V shed 8 bases, J shed 4 bases, and the junction held 6 bases outside the gene matches. CDR3 length: 12 residues. The DNA of the CDR3 is TGTGCCGAGTCGGCGGGAGCAGATACGCAGTATTTT. Amino acid sequence: CAESAGADTQYF.

This clone was counted between two and nine times. The rearrangement links TRBV7-2 to TRBJ2-1; 12 nucleotides line up with TRBD1. Germline V gene lookup returns CDR1 SGHTA and CDR2 FQGNSA. The trim removed 7 bases at V and 7 bases at J, leaving 5 bases unmatched. This CDR3 has 14 residues. CDR3: CASMPGQGANEQFF. As DNA, the CDR3 is TGTGCCAGCATGCCGGGACAGGGGGCTAATGAGCAGTTCTTC.

The V call is TRBV4-1, the J call TRBJ2-7; 8 positions match TRBD2. Germline loops: CDR1 MGHRA, CDR2 YSYEKL. Germline trimming cut 0 bases from V and 3 bases from J; bases unmatched to any gene: 13. The CDR3 extends over 18 amino acids. In DNA form, the CDR3 reads TGCGCCAGCAGCCAAGATCGGCCCCCAGCGGGGGACCTCTACGAGCAGTACTTC. The encoded protein is CASSQDRPPAGDLYEQYF.

This chain uses TRBV9 with TRBJ2-1; 13 bases are a match to TRBD2. The CDR3 loop spans 18 amino acids. V shed 3 bases and J 7 bases; nucleotides not matched to a gene: 13. CDR1 and CDR2 (germline): SGDLS, YYNGEE. The CDR3 loop reads CASSAPTSGGALKNEQFF. DNA for the CDR3: TGTGCCAGCAGCGCCCCAACTAGCGGGGGGGCTTTAAAGAATGAGCAGTTCTTC.

This sequence joins TRBV9 and TRBJ2-3, with 14 bases lining up with TRBD2. The CDR3 is 17 residues long. Germline CDR1 and CDR2: SGDLS and YYNGEE. V lost 2 bases, J lost 3 bases, and 5 bases stayed unmatched. The CDR3 sequence is CASSVPGLAGDTDTQYF. The CDR3 DNA follows: TGTGCCAGCAGCGTGCCGGGACTAGCGGGGGATACAGATACGCAGTATTTT. Based on the CDR3 plus reference TRBV9 and TRBJ2-3, the full variable domain is DSGVTQTPKHLITATGQRVTLRCSPRSGDLSVYWYQQSLDQGLQFLIQYYNGEERAKGNILERFSAQQFPDLHSELNLSSLELGDSALYFCASSVPGLAGDTDTQYFGPGTRLTVL.

Comment on this clone: The germline gene is not matched at one end of the junction; a read error may be the cause. The chain recombines TRBV7-9 with TRBJ2-2; 8 nucleotides match TRBD2. The CDR3 runs to 15 residues. In germline, CDR1 is SEHNR, CDR2 FQNEAQ (reference sequence). The DNA of the CDR3 is TGTTCCAGCAGCCCGGGGGGGCCCAGGGCCGGGGAGCTGTTTTTT. This gives the protein CSSSPGGPRAGELFF.

This clone was recorded once. The DNA of the CDR3 is TGTGCCGGAGAAACCAATAATTCACCCCTCCACTTT. Amino acids: CAGETNNSPLHF. This chain joins TRBV30 and TRBJ1-6, with D uncertain. This CDR3 region has 12 residues. Between the trimmed V and J ends, which lost 8 bases and 5 bases, there was a span of 10 bases. Germline V CDR1 and CDR2: GTSNPN, SVGIG (reference sequence).